The 26 T cell receptor beta chains below come from one sample, sequenced in a study of blood T cells in healthy people across ages. Sample-barcoded 5' priming and a J-beta primer mix drove a second PCR of about 7 to 12 cycles. TCRdb reprocessed the 5' RACE reads via MiXCR and lists one record per CDR3 protein. Here the sample spans some 1.5 million distinct CDR3 sequences, roughly two fifths being singletons. The material sequenced was blood. The source of these receptors is a young woman in good health.

V and J are TRBV20-1 and TRBJ2-7; 11 bases map to TRBD2. V lost 6 bases and J lost 3; bases outside the gene matches: 4. In germline, CDR1 is DFQATT, CDR2 SNEGSKA (reference sequence). This CDR3 has 13 amino acids. CDR3 in amino acids: CSATGLADYEQYF. The CDR3 DNA is TGCAGTGCAACGGGACTAGCGGACTACGAGCAGTACTTC.

A remark on this clonotype: Its ends do not fully match the called genes, so a read error is possible. The chain has TRBV20-1 and TRBJ1-1; D not resolved. CDR3 length: 11 amino acids. Germline V CDR1 and CDR2: DFQATT, SNEGSKA (reference sequence). In DNA form, the CDR3 reads TGCAGTGCGAGAGTGATCGGGCTGGCTTTCTTT. Encoded protein: CSARVIGLAFF.

The V and J genes are TRBV4-2 and TRBJ2-1; 7 bases agree with TRBD1. J lost 8 bases, V lost 1 base, and 8 bases had no gene match. There are 15 residues in the CDR3. Germline CDR1 and CDR2: LGHNA and YNFKEQ. The CDR3 loop reads CASSQVRQGVDEQFF. As DNA, the CDR3 is TGTGCCAGCAGCCAAGTCCGGCAGGGGGTGGATGAGCAGTTCTTC.

The chain employs TRBV12-3 or TRBV12-4 and TRBJ2-7; a possible D gene is TRBD2 (5 bases). V was trimmed by 5 bases and J by 6 bases, leaving 17 bases between them. The CDR3 totals 14 residues. CDR3 residues: CASSTDRRPSEQYF. CDR3 nucleotide sequence: TGTGCCAGCAGTACGGACCGGAGGCCTAGCGAGCAGTACTTC.

This chain connects TRBV12-3 or TRBV12-4 to TRBJ1-5, with D perhaps matching TRBD1 (5 bases). Trimming took 6 bases from V and 5 from J, leaving 17 bases between them. CDR3 length: 15 residues. The CDR3 sequence: CASSRDSSNDQPQHF. CDR3 bases: TGTGCCAGCAGCCGGGACTCTAGCAATGATCAGCCCCAGCATTTT.

This rearrangement joins TRBV20-1 to TRBJ1-5, with 9 bases identical to TRBD1. The CDR3 contains 15 residues. Losses at the gene ends were 5 bases for V and 8 bases for J; bases not matched to a gene: 13. Germline V lookup: CDR1 DFQATT, CDR2 SNEGSKA (reference sequence). The CDR3 reads CSAHRGRGPIKPQHF. CDR3 nucleotides: TGCAGTGCTCACAGGGGGCGAGGCCCAATCAAGCCCCAGCATTTT.

This clonotype has only a few counts. The CDR3 loop is CASRSHGASYEQYF. DNA of the CDR3: TGTGCCAGTAGATCACACGGGGCTTCCTACGAGCAGTACTTC. The chain recombines TRBV27 with TRBJ2-7; D possibly uses TRBD1 or TRBD2 (5 bases each). Trimming left V 9 bases short and J 1 base short, with 16 bases between. Germline V gene data show CDR1 as MNHEY and CDR2 as SMNVEV (reference sequence). The CDR3 sequence is 14 residues long.

This clonotype was recorded a few times. The chain couples TRBV9 to TRBJ2-5; 8 bases are shared with TRBD2. Germline CDR1 reads SGDLS; CDR2 reads YYNGEE. V lost 6 bases, J lost 2 bases, and 9 bases stayed unmatched. This CDR3 has 15 residues. CDR3 sequence reads: CASNVGGGTQETQYF. The CDR3 DNA follows: TGTGCCAGCAACGTCGGGGGGGGGACACAAGAGACCCAGTACTTC.

This clonotype has a handful of counts. The rearrangement links TRBV11-2 to TRBJ2-1, with TRBD2 matching 8 bases. Germline V gene sequence: CDR1 SGHAT, CDR2 FQNNGV. The CDR3 has 13 amino acids. J was trimmed by 8 bases and V by 6 bases; bases with no gene match: 6. The CDR3 DNA reads as TGTGCCAGCAGGTCGGGACTAGTAGATGAGCAGTTCTTC. It codes for CASRSGLVDEQFF.

The CDR3 loop reads CASSHRVENTEAFF. The CDR3 bases are TGTGCCAGCAGTCACAGGGTGGAGAACACTGAAGCTTTCTTT. The V call is TRBV12-3 or TRBV12-4, the J call TRBJ1-1, with a weak D call TRBD1 (6 bases). V dropped 5 bases and J dropped 1 base, with 11 bases sitting between them. The CDR3 totals 14 residues.

This clonotype was picked up a small number of times. The V call is TRBV4-3, the J call TRBJ2-3; unclear D gene. CDR1 and CDR2 from the germline V gene are LGHNA and YSLEER. Trimming stripped 2 bases from V and 8 bases from J, with 20 bases between. The CDR3 covers 16 residues. CDR3 amino acids: CASSQQRVEGSSTQYF. Here the CDR3 DNA reads TGCGCCAGCAGCCAACAACGGGTCGAAGGATCCAGTACGCAGTATTTT.

This clonotype was found a few times. The chain combines TRBV20-1 with TRBJ2-1, with 11 bases matching TRBD2. This CDR3 comprises 17 residues. V was clipped by 2 bases and J by 7 bases; unmatched bases: 13. Germline V gene sequence: CDR1 DFQATT, CDR2 SNEGSKA (reference sequence). The CDR3 loop is CSARSTILAGGTNEQFF. The CDR3 DNA reads as TGCAGTGCTAGATCGACCATTCTAGCGGGGGGCACAAATGAGCAGTTCTTC.

The V gene is TRBV6-2 or TRBV6-3, the J gene TRBJ1-5; D might be TRBD1 (5 bases). In germline, CDR1 is MNHEY, CDR2 SVGEGT. CDR3 length: 14 residues. V lost 8 bases, J lost 6 bases, and 17 bases lay in between. In DNA form, the CDR3 reads TGTGCCAGCGAAGGCAGGGTTTGGAGTCAGCCCCAGCATTTT. Translating gives CASEGRVWSQPQHF.

V and J are TRBV20-1 and TRBJ2-1; TRBD2 aligns across 9 bases. The germline CDR1 and CDR2 sequences are DFQATT and SNEGSKA (reference sequence). The trim removed 6 bases at V and 0 bases at J, leaving 9 bases unmatched. CDR3 length: 16 amino acids. The CDR3: CSAHGGGAVSYNEQFF. The CDR3 DNA follows: TGCAGTGCGCACGGCGGGGGGGCCGTCTCCTACAATGAGCAGTTCTTC.

Comments on this clonotype: The junction shows a germline mismatch at one end, possibly a read error. This chain uses TRBV27 with TRBJ1-1; D remains ambiguous. The CDR3 sequence is 13 residues long. Per germline, CDR1 MNHEY and CDR2 SMNVEV (reference sequence). Here the CDR3 reads CAVGIRRNSEAFF. The CDR3 DNA sequence: TGTGCCGTGGGGATAAGACGGAACTCTGAAGCTTTCTTT.

This clonotype came up once. The chain couples TRBV10-3 to TRBJ2-3; 16 bases line up with TRBD2. The CDR3 runs 16 residues. The J segment lost 2 bases and the V segment lost 10 bases, leaving 6 bases of the junction unmatched. Germline CDR1 is ENHRY and CDR2 is SYGVKD. CDR3: CASSGTSGGATDTQYF. CDR3 bases: TGTGCCAGTTCCGGGACTAGCGGGGGGGCCACAGATACGCAGTATTTT.

This clonotype was counted ten times or more. The gene calls are TRBV29-1 and TRBJ1-1; D is ambiguous. Germline values: CDR1 SQVTM, CDR2 ANQGSEA. This CDR3 spans 11 amino acids. V dropped 1 base and J dropped 1 base, with 1 base sitting between them. The CDR3 loop is CSVEANTEAFF. CDR3 sequence (DNA): TGCAGCGTTGAAGCGAACACTGAAGCTTTCTTT.

A remark on this clonotype: At one of its ends the junction is not consistent with the germline gene, which may arise from a read error. The chain links TRBV4-1 to TRBJ2-1; TRBD2 might be the D (7 bases). The CDR3 is 15 residues long. In germline, CDR1 is MGHRA, CDR2 YSYEKL. Here the CDR3 reads CASRQGGASYNKQFF. CDR3 DNA: TGCGCCAGCAGGCAAGGGGGGGCTTCCTACAATAAGCAGTTCTTC.

The chain links TRBV20-1 to TRBJ1-2; TRBD1 agrees at 7 bases. Germline V gene sequence: CDR1 DFQATT, CDR2 SNEGSKA (reference sequence). Germline trimming cut 3 bases from V and 0 bases from J; bases unmatched to any gene: 7. The CDR3 is 15 amino acids. This CDR3 is CSASSRTGANYGYTF. The CDR3 DNA reads as TGCAGTGCTAGTTCCCGGACAGGCGCTAACTATGGCTACACCTTC.

About this clonotype itself: Given a much more abundant clone one base away, this may be a read error. V usage is TRBV25-1 and J usage is TRBJ2-7; unclear D gene. CDR3 length: 12 residues. Germline-derived CDR1 and CDR2 are MGHDK and SYGVNS. V shed 3 bases and J shed 3 bases, with 6 bases lying between them. CDR3 residues: CASSECGYEQYF. The CDR3 nucleotides are TGTGCCAGCAGTGAGTGCGGCTACGAGCAGTACTTC.

The gene calls are TRBV5-1 and TRBJ2-5; 9 nucleotides line up with TRBD1. J lost 11 bases, V lost 4 bases, and 15 bases had no gene match. The CDR3 runs to 15 residues. Germline-derived CDR1 and CDR2 are SGHRS and YFSETQ. The CDR3 DNA follows: TGCGCCAGCAGCCTGGGGACAGGGCCCCTCAATGAGCAGTACTTC. Translation gives CASSLGTGPLNEQYF.

This chain joins TRBV4-1 and TRBJ2-5; 12 bases are shared with TRBD2. J lost 11 bases, V lost 2 bases, and 15 bases had no gene match. This CDR3 region has 17 residues. Germline V gives CDR1 MGHRA, CDR2 YSYEKL. For the CDR3, the DNA is TGCGCCAGCAGCCAACAACGGACTAGCGGGGCGTCCAATGAGCAGTACTTC. Amino acid sequence: CASSQQRTSGASNEQYF.

The chain combines TRBV4-3 with TRBJ2-3; D might be TRBD2 (6 bases). Germline assignment: CDR1 LGHNA and CDR2 YSLEER. CDR3 size: 14 residues. Trimming took off 1 base at V and 4 bases at J, with 9 bases between the two ends. The CDR3 bases are TGCGCCAGCAGCCAAGCACTAGCCGCAGATACGCAGTATTTT. This sequence encodes CASSQALAADTQYF.

The V and J genes are TRBV7-6 and TRBJ2-5; perhaps TRBD2 as D (5 bases). The V end lost 1 base, the J end lost 0 bases, and 9 bases lay between the germline ends. The germline V gene encodes CDR1 SGHVS and CDR2 FNYEAQ. The CDR3 length is 15 residues. The CDR3 DNA reads as TGTGCCAGCAGCTTAGGACTCGGGAACCAAGAGACCCAGTACTTC. Protein product: CASSLGLGNQETQYF.

On this clonotype: Being one base from a much bigger clone, this may be a read error. The genes are TRBV29-1 and TRBJ1-2; no clear D. The CDR3 consists of 9 residues. Germline V gene data show CDR1 as SQVTM and CDR2 as ANQGSEA. As DNA, the CDR3 is TGCGGCACCAACTATGGCCACACCTTC. Amino acid sequence: CGTNYGHTF.

This chain connects TRBV28 to TRBJ2-5; either TRBD1 or TRBD2 may fit D (6 bases each). The DNA end lines up better with TRBJ2-7; the J call may be wrong. The germline V gene has CDR1 MDHEN and CDR2 SYDVKM. This CDR3 is built from 16 residues. CDR3 sequence: CASSLGGRSGRYEQYF. The DNA for the CDR3 is TGTGCCAGCAGTTTGGGGGGCAGGTCAGGGAGGTACGAGCAGTACTTC.